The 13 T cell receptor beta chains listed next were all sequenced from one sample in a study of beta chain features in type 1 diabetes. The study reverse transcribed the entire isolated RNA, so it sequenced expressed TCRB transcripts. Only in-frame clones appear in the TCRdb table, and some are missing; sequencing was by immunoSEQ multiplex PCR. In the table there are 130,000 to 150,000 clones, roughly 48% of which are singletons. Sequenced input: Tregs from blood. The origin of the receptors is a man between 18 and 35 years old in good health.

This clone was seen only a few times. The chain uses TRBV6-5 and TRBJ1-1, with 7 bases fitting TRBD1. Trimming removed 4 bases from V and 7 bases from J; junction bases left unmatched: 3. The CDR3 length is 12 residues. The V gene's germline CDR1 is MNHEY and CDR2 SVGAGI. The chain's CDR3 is CASSSTGDEAFF. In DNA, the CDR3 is TGTGCCAGCAGTTCTACAGGGGATGAAGCTTTCTTT.

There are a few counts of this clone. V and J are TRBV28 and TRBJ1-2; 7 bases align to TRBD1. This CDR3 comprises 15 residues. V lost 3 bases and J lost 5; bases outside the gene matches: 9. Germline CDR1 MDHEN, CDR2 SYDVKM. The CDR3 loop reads CASSFTGTDIYGYTF. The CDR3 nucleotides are TGTGCCAGCAGTTTCACCGGGACAGATATATATGGCTACACCTTC.

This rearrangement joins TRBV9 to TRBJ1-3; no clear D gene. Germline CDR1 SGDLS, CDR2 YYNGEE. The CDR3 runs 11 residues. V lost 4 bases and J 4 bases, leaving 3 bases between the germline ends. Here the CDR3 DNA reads TGTGCCAGCAGCCTCGGAAACACCATATATTTT. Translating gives CASSLGNTIYF.

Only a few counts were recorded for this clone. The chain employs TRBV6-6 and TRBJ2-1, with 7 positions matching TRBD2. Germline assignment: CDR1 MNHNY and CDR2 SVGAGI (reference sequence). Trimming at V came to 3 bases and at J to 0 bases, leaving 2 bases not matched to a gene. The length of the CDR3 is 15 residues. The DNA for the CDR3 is TGTGCCAGCAGTTATAGGGACTACTCCTACAATGAGCAGTTCTTC. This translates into CASSYRDYSYNEQFF.

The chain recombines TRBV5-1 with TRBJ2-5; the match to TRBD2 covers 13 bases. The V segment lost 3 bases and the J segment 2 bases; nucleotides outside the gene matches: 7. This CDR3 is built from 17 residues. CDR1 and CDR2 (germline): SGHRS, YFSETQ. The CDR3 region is CASSSPGLAGPQETQYF. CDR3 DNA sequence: TGCGCCAGCAGCTCCCCGGGACTAGCGGGACCGCAAGAGACCCAGTACTTC.

CDR3 sequence: CATTLSGGDNSPLHF. CDR3 DNA sequence: TGTGCCACTACCTTATCAGGGGGCGACAATTCACCCCTCCACTTT. This chain links TRBV15 with TRBJ1-6; 8 bases are shared with TRBD1. CDR1 is LNHNV, CDR2 YYDKDF, per germline (reference sequence). The J segment lost 7 bases and the V segment lost 9 bases, leaving 11 bases of the junction unmatched. The CDR3 sequence is 15 residues long. The variable domain in full, with the rest retrieved from reference TRBV15 and TRBJ1-6, is DAMVIQNPRYQVTQFGKPVTLSCSQTLNHNVMYWYQQKSSQAPKLLFHYYDKDFNNEADTPDNFQSRRPNTSFCFLDIRSPGLGDTAMYLCATTLSGGDNSPLHFGNGTRLTVT.

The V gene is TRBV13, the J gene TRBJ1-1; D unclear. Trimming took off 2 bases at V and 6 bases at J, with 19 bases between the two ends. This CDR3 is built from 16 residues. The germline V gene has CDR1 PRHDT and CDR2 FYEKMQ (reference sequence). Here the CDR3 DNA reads TGTGCCAGCAGCTTAACGTTTAGAGGGTTTTACGCTGAAGCTTTCTTT. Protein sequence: CASSLTFRGFYAEAFF.

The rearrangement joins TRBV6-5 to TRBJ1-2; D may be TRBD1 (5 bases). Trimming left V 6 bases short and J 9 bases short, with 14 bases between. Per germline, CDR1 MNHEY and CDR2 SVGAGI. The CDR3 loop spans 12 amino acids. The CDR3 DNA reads TGTGCCAGCAGCTATAACAGGTTTAGCTACACCTTC. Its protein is CASSYNRFSYTF.

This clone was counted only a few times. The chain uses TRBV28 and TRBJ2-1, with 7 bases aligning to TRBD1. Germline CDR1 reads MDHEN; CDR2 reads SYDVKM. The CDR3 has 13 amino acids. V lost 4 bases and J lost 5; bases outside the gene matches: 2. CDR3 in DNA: TGTGCCAGCAGTTCCGGACAGGACAATGAGCAGTTCTTC. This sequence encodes CASSSGQDNEQFF. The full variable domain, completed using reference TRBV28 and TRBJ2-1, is DVKVTQSSRYLVKRTGEKVFLECVQDMDHENMFWYRQDPGLGLRLIYFSYDVKMKEKGDIPEGYSVSREKKERFSLILESASTNQTSMYLCASSSGQDNEQFFGPGTRLTVL.

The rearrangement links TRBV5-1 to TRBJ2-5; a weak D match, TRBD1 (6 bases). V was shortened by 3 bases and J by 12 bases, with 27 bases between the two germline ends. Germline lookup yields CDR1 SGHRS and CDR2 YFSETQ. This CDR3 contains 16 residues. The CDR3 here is CASSSPRTRDTSLKYF. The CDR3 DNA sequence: TGCGCCAGCAGCTCCCCCCGCACCCGGGACACCTCTTTGAAGTACTTC.

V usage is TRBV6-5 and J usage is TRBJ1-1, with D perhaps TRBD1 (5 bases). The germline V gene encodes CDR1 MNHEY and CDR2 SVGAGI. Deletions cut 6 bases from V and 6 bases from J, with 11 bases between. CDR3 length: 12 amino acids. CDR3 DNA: TGTGCCAGCAGGCGGGGCTCCGCTGAAGCTTTCTTT. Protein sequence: CASRRGSAEAFF.

CDR3 bases: TGCAGCGCCCGGGACAGGTTGTCAAATGGCTACACCTTC. It yields the protein CSARDRLSNGYTF. The chain links TRBV29-1 to TRBJ1-2; TRBD1 matches 8 bases. The CDR3 totals 13 residues. Germline V gene data show CDR1 as SQVTM and CDR2 as ANQGSEA. V was clipped by 7 bases and J by 6 bases; unmatched bases: 10.

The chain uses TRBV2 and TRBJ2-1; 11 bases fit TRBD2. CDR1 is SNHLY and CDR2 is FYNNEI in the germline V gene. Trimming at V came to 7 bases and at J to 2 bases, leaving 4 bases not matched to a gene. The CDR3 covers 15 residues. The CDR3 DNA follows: TGTGCCAGCATCCCGGGACTAGCGGCCTACAATGAGCAGTTCTTC. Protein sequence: CASIPGLAAYNEQFF.